Below, 17 T cell receptor beta chains from the same sample are listed, as sequenced in a study of blood T cell repertoires in COVID-19. The assay was immunoSEQ multiplex PCR, and TCRdb's table has in-frame clones only and misses some. Of about 440,000 clones detected, nearly 90% appear once; the ten largest clones hold around 1.8%. The material sequenced was PBMCs or T cells enriched from blood (not recorded which). The receptors derive from a young woman with acute COVID-19.

V and J are TRBV5-1 and TRBJ2-5, with a tentative D call TRBD2 (7 bases). This CDR3 comprises 14 residues. From germline, CDR1 is SGHRS and CDR2 YFSETQ. V dropped 0 bases and J dropped 4 bases, with 10 bases sitting between them. The CDR3: CASSLEGGRETQYF. As DNA, the CDR3 is TGCGCCAGCAGCTTGGAGGGGGGGCGAGAGACCCAGTACTTC.

This rearrangement joins TRBV4-3 to TRBJ2-5, with D tentatively TRBD2 (6 bases). Trimming removed 4 bases at V and 1 base at J, with 13 bases between. The germline V gene has CDR1 LGHNA and CDR2 YSLEER. The CDR3 runs to 15 residues. CDR3 sequence: CASSLALAPQETQYF. The CDR3 nucleotides are TGCGCCAGCAGCCTTGCCCTAGCGCCCCAAGAGACCCAGTACTTC.

This chain connects TRBV6-6 to TRBJ2-7; TRBD1 aligns across 8 bases. The CDR3 is 14 residues long. V lost 7 bases, J lost 4 bases, and 9 bases stayed unmatched. Germline lookup yields CDR1 MNHNY and CDR2 SVGAGI (reference sequence). For the CDR3, the DNA is TGTGCCAGCAAGAAGACAGGGGAAGAGTACGAGCAGTACTTC. Translating it yields CASKKTGEEYEQYF.

The rearrangement joins TRBV9 to TRBJ2-5; D is uncertain. Germline CDR1 is SGDLS and CDR2 is YYNGEE. The CDR3 runs to 13 residues. Trimming stripped 2 bases from V and 5 bases from J, with 10 bases between. DNA for the CDR3: TGTGCCAGCAGCGTTCACGGTGTGGAGACCCAGTACTTC. It is translated as CASSVHGVETQYF. Looking up the rest from reference TRBV9 and TRBJ2-5 gives the full variable domain: DSGVTQTPKHLITATGQRVTLRCSPRSGDLSVYWYQQSLDQGLQFLIQYYNGEERAKGNILERFSAQQFPDLHSELNLSSLELGDSALYFCASSVHGVETQYFGPGTRLLVL.

V usage is TRBV9 and J usage is TRBJ2-1, with 13 bases matching TRBD2. The germline gives CDR1 SGDLS, CDR2 YYNGEE. The CDR3 runs 16 residues. Trimming at V came to 1 base and at J to 7 bases, leaving 5 bases not matched to a gene. The DNA for the CDR3 is TGTGCCAGCAGCGTAACACTAGCGGGAGGGGGGAATGAGCAGTTCTTC. Protein product: CASSVTLAGGGNEQFF. Full variable domain (rest looked up from reference TRBV9 and TRBJ2-1): DSGVTQTPKHLITATGQRVTLRCSPRSGDLSVYWYQQSLDQGLQFLIQYYNGEERAKGNILERFSAQQFPDLHSELNLSSLELGDSALYFCASSVTLAGGGNEQFFGPGTRLTVL.

This clone was counted between two and nine times. This CDR3 is CASSQDPRTGNTIYF. The CDR3 DNA is TGTGCCAGCAGCCAAGATCCCAGGACTGGAAACACCATATATTTT. The rearrangement links TRBV3-1 (or the pseudogene TRBV3-2) to TRBJ1-3; D not resolved. Trimming removed 0 bases at V and 2 bases at J, with 8 bases between. CDR1 LGHDT and CDR2 YNNKEL come from the germline V gene (reference sequence). This CDR3 spans 15 amino acids.

The V call is TRBV5-1, the J call TRBJ1-1, with a tentative D call TRBD1 (6 bases). In germline, CDR1 is SGHRS, CDR2 YFSETQ. The V end lost 0 bases, the J end lost 7 bases, and 7 bases lay between the germline ends. This CDR3 contains 12 residues. The DNA of the CDR3 is TGCGCCAGCAGCTTGGACAGGGTTGAAGCTTTCTTT. It codes for CASSLDRVEAFF.

The chain couples TRBV28 to TRBJ1-1; TRBD1 agrees at 8 bases. The CDR3 totals 16 residues. V was clipped by 6 bases and J by 0 bases; unmatched bases: 9. Germline-derived CDR1 and CDR2 are MDHEN and SYDVKM. CDR3 nucleotide sequence: TGTGCCAGCAGGTCAGGGGGCGCCATTTTGAACACTGAAGCTTTCTTT. This codes for CASRSGGAILNTEAFF. Full variable domain (remainder filled in from reference TRBV28 and TRBJ1-1): DVKVTQSSRYLVKRTGEKVFLECVQDMDHENMFWYRQDPGLGLRLIYFSYDVKMKEKGDIPEGYSVSREKKERFSLILESASTNQTSMYLCASRSGGAILNTEAFFGQGTRLTVV.

V is TRBV19 and J is TRBJ1-4; unclear D gene. The CDR3 consists of 15 residues. The germline V and J ends were trimmed by 3 bases and 3 bases, with 11 bases remaining between them. Per germline, CDR1 LNHDA and CDR2 SQIVND (reference sequence). The CDR3 nucleotides read TGTGCCAGTAGTATGGGCGGGCCGCCTAATGAAAAACTGTTTTTT. This sequence encodes CASSMGGPPNEKLFF.

V gene TRBV27 combines with J gene TRBJ2-1; 7 bases are shared with TRBD2. Germline V gene data show CDR1 as MNHEY and CDR2 as SMNVEV (reference sequence). The ends lost 5 bases at V and 9 bases at J; junction bases unmatched: 10. The CDR3 spans 14 residues. CDR3 amino acids: CASSPAGTTREQFF. The CDR3 nucleotides are TGTGCCAGCAGTCCTGCCGGGACTACGCGTGAGCAGTTCTTC.

This clone has only one observation. The chain uses TRBV15 and TRBJ1-6; TRBD1 agrees at 8 bases. The CDR3 covers 14 residues. J lost 6 bases, V lost 4 bases, and 2 bases had no gene match. The germline gives CDR1 LNHNV, CDR2 YYDKDF (reference sequence). CDR3 nucleotides: TGTGCCACCAGCATGACAGGGGCTAATTCACCCCTCCACTTT. Its translation: CATSMTGANSPLHF.

V is TRBV5-5 and J is TRBJ2-1; 12 bases are shared with TRBD2. The CDR3 runs 16 residues. Germline values: CDR1 SGHKS, CDR2 YYEKEE (reference sequence). J lost 4 bases, V lost 4 bases, and 6 bases had no gene match. The CDR3 coding sequence is TGTGCCAGCAGCCAAGATGGACTAGCGGGGTACAATGAGCAGTTCTTC. Translating it yields CASSQDGLAGYNEQFF.

The chain combines TRBV6-2 or TRBV6-3 with TRBJ1-6; tentative D call: TRBD1 (6 bases). This CDR3 is 12 amino acids long. In germline, CDR1 is MNHEY, CDR2 SVGEGT. V lost 2 bases and J 14 bases, leaving 10 bases between the germline ends. The CDR3 DNA reads TGTGCCAGCAGTTACGACAGGTTTACCCTCCACTTT. Its translation: CASSYDRFTLHF.

V and J are TRBV10-1 and TRBJ2-1; 8 bases are shared with TRBD1. The V segment lost 4 bases and the J segment 3 bases; nucleotides outside the gene matches: 2. The CDR3 loop spans 14 amino acids. Germline assignment: CDR1 WNHNN and CDR2 SYGVQD (reference sequence). CDR3 sequence (DNA): TGCGCCAGCAGTGGGACAGGGAACTACAATGAGCAGTTCTTC. As protein: CASSGTGNYNEQFF.

The chain recombines TRBV30 with TRBJ1-5; no definite D call. Trimming removed 5 bases from V and 5 bases from J, with 13 bases in between. This CDR3 has 13 residues. Germline V gene sequence: CDR1 GTSNPN, CDR2 SVGIG (reference sequence). CDR3 loop: CAWAARQYQPQHF. DNA of the CDR3: TGTGCCTGGGCGGCCAGACAATATCAGCCCCAGCATTTT.

This clone was observed a handful of times. The chain has TRBV11-2 and TRBJ2-1; D not resolved. CDR3 length: 13 residues. Germline lookup yields CDR1 SGHAT and CDR2 FQNNGV. Trimming stripped 7 bases from V and 0 bases from J, with 7 bases between. CDR3 DNA: TGTGCCAGCACTAAAATCTCCTACAATGAGCAGTTCTTC. This gives the protein CASTKISYNEQFF.

This chain connects TRBV28 to TRBJ1-1, with a possible D match to TRBD1 (6 bases). Germline V gene data show CDR1 as MDHEN and CDR2 as SYDVKM. The V end was cut by 5 bases, the J end by 0 bases, with 13 bases between. The CDR3 sequence is 15 residues long. As DNA, the CDR3 is TGTGCCAGCAGTACAATCTCAGGGGTGAACACTGAAGCTTTCTTT. It yields the protein CASSTISGVNTEAFF.